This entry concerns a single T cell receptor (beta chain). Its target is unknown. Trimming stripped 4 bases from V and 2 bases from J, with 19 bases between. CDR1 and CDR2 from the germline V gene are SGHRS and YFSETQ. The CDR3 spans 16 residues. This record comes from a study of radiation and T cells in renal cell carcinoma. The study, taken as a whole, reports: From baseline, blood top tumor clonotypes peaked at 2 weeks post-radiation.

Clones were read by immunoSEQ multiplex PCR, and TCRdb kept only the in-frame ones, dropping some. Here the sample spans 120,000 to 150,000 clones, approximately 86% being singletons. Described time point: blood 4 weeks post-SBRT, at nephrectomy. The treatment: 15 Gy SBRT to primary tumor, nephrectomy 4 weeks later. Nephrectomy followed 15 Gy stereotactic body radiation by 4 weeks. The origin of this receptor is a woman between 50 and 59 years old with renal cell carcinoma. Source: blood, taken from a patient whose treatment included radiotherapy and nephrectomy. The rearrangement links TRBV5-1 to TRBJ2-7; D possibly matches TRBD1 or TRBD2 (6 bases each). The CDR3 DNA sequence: TGCGCCAGCAGCAAAACCAGGGGCGGGGCTACCTACGAGCAGTACTTC. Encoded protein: CASSKTRGGATYEQYF. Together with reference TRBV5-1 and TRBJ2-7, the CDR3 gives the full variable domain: KAGVTQTPRYLIKTRGQQVTLSCSPISGHRSVSWYQQTPGQGLQFLFEYFSETQRNKGNFPGRFSGRQFSNSRSEMNVSTLELGDSALYLCASSKTRGGATYEQYFGPGTRLTVT.